This T cell receptor beta chain was captured by sequencing in a study of blood T cell repertoires in COVID-19. As processed by the authors: Reference gene primer amplification yielded estimated nucleated cell counts. Assay used: immunoSEQ multiplex PCR; TCRdb lists only in-frame clones, some missing. The V and J calls and clone size come from that table; D and trimming were worked out from the DNA. The table has approximately 240,000 clones, approximately 83% seen once. CDR1 is SGDLS and CDR2 is YYNGEE in the germline V gene. The CDR3 covers 16 residues. Trimming removed 3 bases at V and 4 bases at J, with 19 bases between.

The sequencing input was peripheral blood. The TCR comes from a woman between 55 and 75 years old with acute or convalescent COVID-19. V and J are TRBV9 and TRBJ1-2; a possible D gene is TRBD1 (6 bases). The CDR3 region is CASSATTGTHVYGYTF. CDR3 coding DNA: TGTGCCAGCAGCGCAACGACAGGTACTCATGTCTATGGCTACACCTTC.